At least ten counts were recorded for the clone carrying this TCR beta chain. What it binds is not known. TCRdb processed the RT-PCR reads anew with MiXCR; each CDR3 protein has one entry. The sample records around 470,000 distinct CDR3 sequences, around 7.7% being singletons. The data were taken from a study of response to subunit inactivated influenza vaccine. Points from the study as a whole: Each seasonal influenza vaccination, the authors suggested, recruits few new T cells.

CDR3 length: 16 amino acids. Between the trimmed V and J ends, which lost 1 base and 2 bases, there was a span of 13 bases. Germline V gene data show CDR1 as LGHNA and CDR2 as YNFKEQ. This receptor was taken from a man aged 45 to 75 who received an inactivated influenza vaccine. Source: PBMCs from blood, taken 23 to 25 months after vaccination. The chain joins TRBV4-2 to TRBJ2-3; D is possibly TRBD2 (5 bases). The CDR3 DNA reads as TGTGCCAGCAGCCAAGTTATTAGCGTCTTCACAGATACGCAGTATTTT. As protein: CASSQVISVFTDTQYF.